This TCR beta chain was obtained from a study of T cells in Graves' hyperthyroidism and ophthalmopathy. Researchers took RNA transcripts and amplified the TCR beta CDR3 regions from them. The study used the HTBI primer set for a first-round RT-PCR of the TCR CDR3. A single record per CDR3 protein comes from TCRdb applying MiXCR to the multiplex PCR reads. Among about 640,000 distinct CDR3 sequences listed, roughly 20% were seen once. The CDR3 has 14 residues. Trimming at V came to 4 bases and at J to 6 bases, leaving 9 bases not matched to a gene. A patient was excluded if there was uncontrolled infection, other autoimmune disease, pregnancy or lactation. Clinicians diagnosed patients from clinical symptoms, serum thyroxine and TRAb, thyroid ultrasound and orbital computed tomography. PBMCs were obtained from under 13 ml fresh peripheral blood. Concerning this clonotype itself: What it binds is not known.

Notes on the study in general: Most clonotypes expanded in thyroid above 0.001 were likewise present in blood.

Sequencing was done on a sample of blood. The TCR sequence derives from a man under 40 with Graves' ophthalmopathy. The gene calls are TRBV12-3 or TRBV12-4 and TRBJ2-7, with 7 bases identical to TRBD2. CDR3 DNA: TGTGCCAGCAGTTACAACGGGGGGTCGAGCGAGCAGTACTTC. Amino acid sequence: CASSYNGGSSEQYF.